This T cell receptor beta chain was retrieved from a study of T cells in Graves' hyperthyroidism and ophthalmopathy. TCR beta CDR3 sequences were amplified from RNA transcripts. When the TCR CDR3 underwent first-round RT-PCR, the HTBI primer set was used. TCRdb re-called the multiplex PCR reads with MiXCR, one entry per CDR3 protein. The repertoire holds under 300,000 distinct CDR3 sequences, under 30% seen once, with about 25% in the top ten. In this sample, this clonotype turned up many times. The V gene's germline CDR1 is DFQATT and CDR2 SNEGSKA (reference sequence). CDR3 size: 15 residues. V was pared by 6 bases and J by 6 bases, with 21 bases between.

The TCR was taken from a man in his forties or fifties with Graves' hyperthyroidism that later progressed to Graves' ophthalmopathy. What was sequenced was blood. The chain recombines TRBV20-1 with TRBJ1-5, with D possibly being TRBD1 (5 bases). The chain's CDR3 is CSAQQVNGVGQPQHF. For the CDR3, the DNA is TGCAGTGCCCAACAGGTTAATGGGGTGGGTCAGCCCCAGCATTTT.